What follows describes a single T cell receptor beta chain. The data are from a study of blood T cell repertoires in COVID-19. Background on the study: Samples came from the United States, Italy and Spain, spanning acute and convalescent COVID-19.

Here immunoSEQ multiplex PCR was the method, and the copy in TCRdb shows in-frame clones only, minus some. The sample yields 140,000 or so clones, around nine tenths seen once. Trimming at V came to 0 bases and at J to 8 bases, leaving 8 bases not matched to a gene. The CDR3 runs 15 residues. Germline assignment: CDR1 SGHDT and CDR2 YYEEEE. The source is a woman between 45 and 65 years old with active or convalescent COVID-19. Material for sequencing was peripheral blood. This sequence joins TRBV5-6 and TRBJ1-1; 9 bases match TRBD1. CDR3 loop: CASSLDRTGEVEAFF. The CDR3 nucleotides are TGTGCCAGCAGCTTGGACCGGACAGGGGAAGTGGAAGCTTTCTTT.